These 10 T cell receptor beta chains were all obtained from the same sample, sequenced in a study of cytomegalovirus exposure and HLA in healthy donors. PCR amplification relied on 60 Vbeta primers (plus 13 Jbeta primers). Assay used: immunoSEQ multiplex PCR; TCRdb lists only in-frame clones, some missing. This sample's table has under 120,000 clones. The sequenced sample was PBMCs. Receptors were obtained from a man between 45 and 60 years old in good health and CMV-seronegative.

The chain employs TRBV5-6 and TRBJ2-7; D call uncertain. Germline CDR1 SGHDT, CDR2 YYEEEE. V lost 1 base, J lost 5 bases, and 13 bases lay in between. This CDR3 spans 14 amino acids. The CDR3 spells CASSLTGLTDEQYF. The CDR3, as DNA: TGTGCCAGCAGCTTGACGGGTTTAACCGACGAGCAGTACTTC.

The chain combines TRBV13 with TRBJ2-1, with 11 bases aligning to TRBD2. Germline CDR1 PRHDT, CDR2 FYEKMQ (reference sequence). Germline trimming cut 8 bases from V and 9 bases from J; bases unmatched to any gene: 12. This CDR3 is built from 15 residues. The CDR3 sequence: CASSGVSSGRLEQFF. The DNA of the CDR3 is TGTGCCAGCTCAGGGGTTTCTAGCGGGAGGCTTGAGCAGTTCTTC.

J is TRBJ2-7 and V is TRBV7-2; 7 positions agree with TRBD2. This CDR3 has 14 amino acids. J was trimmed by 2 bases and V by 8 bases; bases with no gene match: 9. Germline V gene sequence: CDR1 SGHTA, CDR2 FQGNSA. DNA of the CDR3: TGTGCCAGCGGAAAAGGTAGCGGGCCCTACGAGCAGTACTTC. Protein product: CASGKGSGPYEQYF.

As concerns this clone: One junction end disagrees with the germline gene, perhaps due to a read error. The genes are TRBV5-1 and TRBJ1-1; 7 bases map to TRBD1. The CDR3 has 14 residues. Germline CDR1 and CDR2: SGHRS and YFSETQ. The chain's CDR3 is CASTLTGSDTEAFF. CDR3 coding DNA: TGCGCCAGCACCTTGACAGGGTCTGACACTGAAGCTTTCTTT. The full variable domain, completed using reference TRBV5-1 and TRBJ1-1, is KAGVTQTPRYLIKTRGQQVTLSCSPISGHRSVSWYQQTPGQGLQFLFEYFSETQRNKGNFPGRFSGRQFSNSRSEMNVSTLELGDSALYLCASTLTGSDTEAFFGQGTRLTVV.

V is TRBV5-1 and J is TRBJ1-3; D possibly corresponds to TRBD1 (5 bases). Trimming took off 0 bases at V and 3 bases at J, with 10 bases between the two ends. Looked up from germline, CDR1 is SGHRS and CDR2 is YFSETQ. The CDR3 consists of 15 residues. CDR3 loop: CASSLEGGDGNTIYF. CDR3 sequence (DNA): TGCGCCAGCAGCTTGGAGGGAGGGGATGGAAACACCATATATTTT.

The rearrangement joins TRBV9 to TRBJ2-7, with 9 bases matching TRBD1. The CDR3 runs 18 residues. The germline CDR1 and CDR2 sequences are SGDLS and YYNGEE. V shed 3 bases, J shed 3 bases, and the junction held 16 bases outside the gene matches. CDR3: CASSATGGNQPNLYEQYF. DNA of the CDR3: TGTGCCAGCAGCGCGACAGGGGGAAACCAACCGAACCTCTACGAGCAGTACTTC. The entire variable domain, with the rest obtained from reference TRBV9 and TRBJ2-7, is as follows: DSGVTQTPKHLITATGQRVTLRCSPRSGDLSVYWYQQSLDQGLQFLIQYYNGEERAKGNILERFSAQQFPDLHSELNLSSLELGDSALYFCASSATGGNQPNLYEQYFGPGTRLTVT.

The chain couples TRBV4-3 to TRBJ2-2; D possibly corresponds to TRBD2 (7 bases). V was trimmed by 3 bases and J by 7 bases, leaving 18 bases between them. CDR1 is LGHNA, CDR2 YSLEER, per germline. This CDR3 is 16 amino acids long. Here the CDR3 reads CASSQGSGGGVGELFF. The CDR3 DNA sequence: TGCGCCAGCAGCCAGGGCAGCGGAGGGGGGGTCGGGGAGCTGTTTTTT.

Here the CDR3 DNA reads TGTGCCAGCAGCTCTATGGGGAGCTCCTACAATGAGCAGTTCTTC. It codes for CASSSMGSSYNEQFF. V gene TRBV13 combines with J gene TRBJ2-1, with D perhaps TRBD2 (5 bases). The CDR3 totals 15 residues. V dropped 4 bases and J dropped 0 bases, with 10 bases sitting between them. Germline CDR1 reads PRHDT; CDR2 reads FYEKMQ (reference sequence).

The V gene is TRBV7-2, the J gene TRBJ1-6; the D is unclear. V lost 0 bases and J 10 bases, leaving 19 bases between the germline ends. The CDR3 contains 17 residues. The germline V gene has CDR1 SGHTA and CDR2 FQGNSA. This CDR3 reads CASSLAPPDQGGSPLHF. In DNA form, the CDR3 reads TGTGCCAGCAGCTTAGCGCCCCCGGACCAAGGAGGGTCACCCCTCCACTTT.

This rearrangement joins TRBV6-5 to TRBJ1-2; TRBD1 matches at 7 bases. V shed 8 bases and J 6 bases; nucleotides not matched to a gene: 6. The CDR3 extends over 12 amino acids. Germline loops: CDR1 MNHEY, CDR2 SVGAGI. This chain's CDR3 is CASSRGFDGYTF. CDR3 nucleotide sequence: TGTGCCAGCTCCAGGGGGTTTGATGGCTACACCTTC.